Below, 20 T cell receptor beta chains from the same sample are listed, as sequenced in a study of blood T cell repertoires in COVID-19. The assay was immunoSEQ multiplex PCR, and TCRdb's table has in-frame clones only and misses some. This table holds about 34,000 clones, more than 60% found once. The sample taken for sequencing was peripheral blood. The source of these receptors is an elderly man with active or convalescent COVID-19.

This chain connects TRBV2 to TRBJ1-1; 8 positions match TRBD1. The CDR3 totals 13 residues. The germline V gene has CDR1 SNHLY and CDR2 FYNNEI. Unmatched junction bases numbered 5, after V lost 5 bases and J lost 6 bases. CDR3 coding DNA: TGTGCCAGCAGTTCTACAGGGGGAGCTGAAGCTTTCTTT. Translation gives CASSSTGGAEAFF.

This clone was counted a single time. The gene calls are TRBV10-3 and TRBJ1-1; D is undetermined. Germline assignment: CDR1 ENHRY and CDR2 SYGVKD. The CDR3 contains 13 residues. V shed 3 bases and J shed 5 bases, with 10 bases lying between them. This CDR3 reads CAISDQGRTEAFF. Written as DNA, the CDR3 is TGTGCCATCAGTGACCAAGGGAGAACTGAAGCTTTCTTT.

This clone occurred a few times. This same CDR3 is encoded by further DNA sequences in the sample. The genes are TRBV4-2 and TRBJ1-1, with D hard to call. The CDR3 is 14 residues long. The germline V gene encodes CDR1 LGHNA and CDR2 YNFKEQ. Deletions cut 1 base from V and 6 bases from J, with 12 bases between. CDR3 protein: CASSQVGGNAEAFF. As DNA, the CDR3 is TGTGCCAGCAGCCAAGTAGGAGGAAACGCTGAAGCTTTCTTT.

The genes are TRBV6-2 or TRBV6-3 and TRBJ2-7; no clear D gene. This CDR3 is 15 amino acids long. Trimming left V 0 bases short and J 2 bases short, with 11 bases between. Germline V gene lookup returns CDR1 MNHEY and CDR2 SVGEGT. CDR3 DNA sequence: TGTGCCAGCAGTTACTCCGGCCTAGGTACCTACGAGCAGTACTTC. It yields the protein CASSYSGLGTYEQYF.

V and J are TRBV10-1 and TRBJ2-1; the match to TRBD2 covers 8 bases. Germline CDR1 is WNHNN and CDR2 is SYGVQD (reference sequence). V shed 10 bases and J 2 bases; nucleotides not matched to a gene: 13. The CDR3 has 16 amino acids. The CDR3 DNA sequence: TGCGCCATGGTTTGCCAGCGGGAGATCCCCTACAATGAGCAGTTCTTC. Amino acids: CAMVCQREIPYNEQFF.

The CDR3 loop reads CASSEAAGLKTGELFF. CDR3 in DNA: TGTGCCAGCAGTGAAGCTGCAGGGTTGAAAACCGGGGAGCTGTTTTTT. This chain links TRBV6-1 with TRBJ2-2; tentatively, D is TRBD1 (5 bases). The CDR3 totals 16 residues. Deletions cut 0 bases from V and 5 bases from J, with 13 bases between. Germline CDR1 and CDR2: MNHNS and SASEGT.

Only one count was recorded for this clone. The chain combines TRBV7-2 with TRBJ2-1; D remains ambiguous. The germline CDR1 and CDR2 sequences are SGHTA and FQGNSA. The CDR3 totals 14 residues. The germline V and J ends were trimmed by 6 bases and 0 bases, with 9 bases remaining between them. The CDR3: CASSLPGSYNEQFF. The CDR3 bases are TGTGCCAGCAGTTTACCGGGCTCCTACAATGAGCAGTTCTTC.

This chain connects TRBV11-2 to TRBJ2-3, with 9 nucleotides matching TRBD2. Germline V lookup: CDR1 SGHAT, CDR2 FQNNGV. The CDR3 has 15 residues. Trimming cost V 7 bases and J 6 bases; bases outside gene matches: 11. CDR3 residues: CASTGTSSYGDTQYF. Here the CDR3 DNA reads TGTGCCAGCACGGGGACTAGCTCCTATGGTGATACGCAGTATTTT.

The chain has TRBV19 and TRBJ2-2, with TRBD1 identical over 7 bases. V lost 4 bases to trimming and J lost 1 base; unmatched junction nucleotides: 6. The germline V gene encodes CDR1 LNHDA and CDR2 SQIVND (reference sequence). This CDR3 region has 16 residues. The CDR3 DNA reads TGTGCCAGTAGTAAACGGACAGGATTGAACACCGGGGAGCTGTTTTTT. Translation: CASSKRTGLNTGELFF.

The J gene is TRBJ1-5, the V gene TRBV19; D might be TRBD1 (5 bases). From germline, CDR1 is LNHDA and CDR2 SQIVND (reference sequence). The CDR3 runs to 16 residues. V shed 4 bases and J shed 1 base, with 14 bases lying between them. The chain's CDR3 is CASSKTDRSSNQPQHF. For the CDR3, the DNA is TGTGCCAGTAGTAAGACTGACAGATCGAGCAATCAGCCCCAGCATTTT.

The genes are TRBV5-1 and TRBJ1-5; weak D call: TRBD1 (5 bases). CDR1 SGHRS and CDR2 YFSETQ come from the germline V gene. Trimming took 2 bases from V and 9 from J, leaving 15 bases between them. The CDR3 sequence is 14 residues long. The CDR3 loop is CASSLDGGSAPQHF. The CDR3, as DNA: TGCGCCAGCAGCTTAGACGGGGGGAGCGCGCCCCAGCATTTT.

This chain joins TRBV5-4 and TRBJ2-2, with D possibly TRBD2 on 5 matching bases. V was cut by 0 bases and J by 7 bases, with 16 bases left in between. There are 16 residues in the CDR3. CDR1 is SGHNT and CDR2 is YYREEE in the germline V gene (reference sequence). The CDR3 region has the DNA TGTGCCAGCAGCTTGGCCCGGTCCGGGGTGATCGGGGAGCTGTTTTTT. This encodes CASSLARSGVIGELFF.

This rearrangement joins TRBV6-1 to TRBJ1-1; TRBD1 is a possible D gene (5 bases). Germline CDR1 MNHNS, CDR2 SASEGT. The CDR3 has 14 residues. The V and J ends lost 3 bases and 6 bases respectively, with 14 bases between them. The CDR3 loop is CASSEGRWGAEAFF. The CDR3 bases are TGTGCCAGCAGTGAGGGGAGGTGGGGGGCTGAAGCTTTCTTT.

Points on this clone: It is unclear where the CDR3 begins or ends on the DNA, so no DNA is shown, and the CDR3 is as TCRdb lists it. This CDR3 is also generated by other DNA sequences in the sample. V gene TRBV4-2 combines with J gene TRBJ2-1; the table names TRBD2, a call not compared with the DNA. CDR1 is LGHNA, CDR2 YNFKEQ, per germline. Termini included, the CDR3 measures 20 amino acids. CDR3 loop: CASSQVYFGTGTRSYNEQFF.

This chain uses TRBV10-3 with TRBJ1-5; D is unresolved. V dropped 3 bases and J dropped 5 bases, with 5 bases sitting between them. There are 12 residues in the CDR3. The germline V gene has CDR1 ENHRY and CDR2 SYGVKD. The CDR3 DNA is TGTGCCATCAGTGAAAGAGATCAGCCCCAGCATTTT. Translating gives CAISERDQPQHF.

J is TRBJ1-5 and V is TRBV28, with 8 bases aligning to TRBD1. The CDR3 sequence is 15 residues long. Germline CDR1 reads MDHEN; CDR2 reads SYDVKM. The V segment lost 8 bases and the J segment 0 bases; nucleotides outside the gene matches: 6. The CDR3 DNA is TGTGCCAGCCAGGGGGCGATCTATAGCAATCAGCCCCAGCATTTT. It yields the protein CASQGAIYSNQPQHF.

V gene TRBV6-1 combines with J gene TRBJ2-2, with a possible D match to TRBD2 (6 bases). Germline V gene lookup returns CDR1 MNHNS and CDR2 SASEGT. V was shortened by 1 base and J by 5 bases, with 8 bases between the two germline ends. This CDR3 region has 14 residues. CDR3 in amino acids: CASSEVGGTGELFF. The DNA for the CDR3 is TGTGCCAGCAGTGAAGTAGGAGGGACCGGGGAGCTGTTTTTT.

This chain links TRBV4-1 with TRBJ1-4; TRBD1 is a possible D gene (6 bases). This CDR3 is 14 amino acids long. V was trimmed by 4 bases and J by 10 bases, leaving 16 bases between them. Germline V gene lookup returns CDR1 MGHRA and CDR2 YSYEKL. This chain's CDR3 is CASSLRQDTGKLFF. The CDR3 nucleotides are TGCGCCAGCAGCCTTCGACAGGATACTGGAAAACTGTTTTTT.

The J gene is TRBJ2-7, the V gene TRBV1; TRBD1, the D gene given by the table, was not confirmed from the DNA. TRBV1 is assigned pseudogene status. CDR3 size: 16 residues. The CDR3 DNA follows: TGCACCAGCAGCCAGAAATACAGGGACCCCTCCTACGAGCAGTACTTC. Translated, it gives CTSSQKYRDPSYEQYF.

The chain employs TRBV18 and TRBJ1-5; 12 nucleotides agree with TRBD1. The CDR3 has 16 residues. The V and J ends lost 2 bases and 6 bases, in that order; junction bases with no gene match: 5. Germline V gene data show CDR1 as KGHSH and CDR2 as LQKENI. CDR3 DNA sequence: TGTGCCAGCTCACCAACCGGGACAGGGGGCGGTCAGCCCCAGCATTTT. The encoded protein is CASSPTGTGGGQPQHF.